Reported below is one T cell receptor (beta chain). This sample stems from a study of blood T cell repertoires in COVID-19. Study-wide background: Some COVID-19 samples were acute and others convalescent; all came from the United States, Italy and Spain. Nucleic acid was either cDNA or gDNA, and it came from T cells, B-cell-depleted T cells, or PBMCs.

This CDR3 region has 15 residues. Germline values: CDR1 SGHTA, CDR2 FQGNSA. The V and J ends lost 2 bases and 0 bases respectively, with 7 bases between them. As originally analysed: Researchers report that nucleated cell counts were estimated from reference gene primer amplification. Measured with immunoSEQ multiplex PCR; TCRdb has only the in-frame clones, and not every one. That table furnishes V, J and clone size, whereas the DNA furnished D and trimming. Among 85,000 to 130,000 clones listed, about 70% were seen once. The source of this sequence is a human donor with acute or convalescent COVID-19. The donor label of this sample is uncertain. The chain employs TRBV7-2 and TRBJ2-2; no clear D gene. The sample comprised peripheral blood. The CDR3 reads CASSLSRTNTGELFF. Here the CDR3 DNA reads TGTGCCAGCAGCTTATCCAGGACGAACACCGGGGAGCTGTTTTTT.